This T cell receptor beta chain was observed in a study of shared clonotypes between healthy human individuals. Overall study findings and caveats: A generally larger estimated richness was seen in naive subsets than in memory subsets.

In regard to this clone: Its antigen is not identified.

Germline CDR1 reads MNHEY; CDR2 reads SMNVEV (reference sequence). V was pared by 3 bases and J by 4 bases, with 8 bases between. The CDR3 is 13 amino acids. Generated by immunoSEQ multiplex PCR, the TCRdb table keeps only in-frame clones and is missing some. The repertoire consists of 800,000 to 1,200,000 clones, with around three quarters occurring once and the leading ten covering under 0.6%. The chain combines TRBV27 with TRBJ2-3; D ambiguous. The sequence came from a man between 18 and 35 years old in good health. Some clones in this sample may be carry-over from other donors' samples. Sequenced material: memory CD4+ T cells from PBMCs. Noted subset: CD45RA-negative fraction. The CDR3 loop is CASSFRRSDTQYF. In DNA, the CDR3 is TGTGCCAGCAGTTTTCGACGCTCAGATACGCAGTATTTT.